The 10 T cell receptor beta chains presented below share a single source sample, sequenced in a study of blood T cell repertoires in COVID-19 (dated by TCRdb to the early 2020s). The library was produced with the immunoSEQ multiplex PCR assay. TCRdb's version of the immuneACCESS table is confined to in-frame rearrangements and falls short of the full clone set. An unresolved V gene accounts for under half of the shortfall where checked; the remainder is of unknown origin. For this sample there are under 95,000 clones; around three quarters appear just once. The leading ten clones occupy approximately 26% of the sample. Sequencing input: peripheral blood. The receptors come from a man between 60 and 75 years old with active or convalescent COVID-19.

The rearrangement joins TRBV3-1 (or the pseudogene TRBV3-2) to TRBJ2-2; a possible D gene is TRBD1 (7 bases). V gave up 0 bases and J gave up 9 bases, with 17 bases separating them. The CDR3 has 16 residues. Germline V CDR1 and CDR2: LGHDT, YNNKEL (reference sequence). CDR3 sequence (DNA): TGTGCCAGCAGCCAAGAGGCAGGGGGGCCATCCCGGGAGCTGTTTTTT. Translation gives CASSQEAGGPSRELFF.

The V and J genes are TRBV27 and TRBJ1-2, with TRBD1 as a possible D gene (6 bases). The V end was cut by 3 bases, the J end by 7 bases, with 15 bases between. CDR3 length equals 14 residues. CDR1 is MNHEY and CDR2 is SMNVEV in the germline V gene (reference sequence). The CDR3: CASSFGQGHGGYTF. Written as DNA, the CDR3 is TGTGCCAGCAGTTTCGGTCAGGGGCATGGTGGCTACACCTTC.

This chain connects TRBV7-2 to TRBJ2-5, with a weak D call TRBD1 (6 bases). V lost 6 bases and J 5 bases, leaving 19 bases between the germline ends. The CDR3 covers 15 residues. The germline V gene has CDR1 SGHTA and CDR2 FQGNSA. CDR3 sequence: CASRPAGATRETQYF. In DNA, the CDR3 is TGTGCCAGCAGACCAGCAGGGGCCACCCGGGAGACCCAGTACTTC.

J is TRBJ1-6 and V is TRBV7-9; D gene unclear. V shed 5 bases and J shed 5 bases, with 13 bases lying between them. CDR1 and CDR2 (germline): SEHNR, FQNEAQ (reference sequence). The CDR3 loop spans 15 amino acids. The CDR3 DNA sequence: TGTGCCAGCAGCGAAAACAGCAGACATAATTCACCCCTCCACTTT. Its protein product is CASSENSRHNSPLHF.

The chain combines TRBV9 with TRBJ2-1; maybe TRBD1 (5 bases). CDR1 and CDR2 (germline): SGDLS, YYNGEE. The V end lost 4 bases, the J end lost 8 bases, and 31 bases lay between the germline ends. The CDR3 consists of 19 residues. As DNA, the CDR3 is TGTGCCAGCAGCCCCTACCCCGACACTCCAGGGTATGAGAACGATGAGCAGTTCTTC. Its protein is CASSPYPDTPGYENDEQFF.

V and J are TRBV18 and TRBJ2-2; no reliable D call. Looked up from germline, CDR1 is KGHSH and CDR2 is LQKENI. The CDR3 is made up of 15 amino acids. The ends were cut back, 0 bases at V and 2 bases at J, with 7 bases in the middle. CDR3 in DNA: TGTGCCAGCTCACCACCGCTCAGTAACACCGGGGAGCTGTTTTTT. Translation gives CASSPPLSNTGELFF.

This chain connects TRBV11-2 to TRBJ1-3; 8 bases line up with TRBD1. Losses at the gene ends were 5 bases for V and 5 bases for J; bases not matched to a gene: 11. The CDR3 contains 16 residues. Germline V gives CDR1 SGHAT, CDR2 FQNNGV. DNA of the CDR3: TGTGCCAGCAGCCTCTCCAGGGGGCAGCGTCGAAACACCATATATTTT. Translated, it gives CASSLSRGQRRNTIYF.

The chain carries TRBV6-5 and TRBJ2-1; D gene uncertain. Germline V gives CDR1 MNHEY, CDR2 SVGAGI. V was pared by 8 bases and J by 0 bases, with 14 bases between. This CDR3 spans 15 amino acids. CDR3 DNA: TGTGCCAGCTACAGTCCCCTGGGCTCCTACAATGAGCAGTTCTTC. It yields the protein CASYSPLGSYNEQFF.

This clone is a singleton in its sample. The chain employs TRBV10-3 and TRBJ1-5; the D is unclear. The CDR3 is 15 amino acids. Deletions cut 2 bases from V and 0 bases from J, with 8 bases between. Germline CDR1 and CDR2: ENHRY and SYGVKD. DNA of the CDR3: TGTGCCATCAGTGAGCCCCCCTATAGCAATCAGCCCCAGCATTTT. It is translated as CAISEPPYSNQPQHF.

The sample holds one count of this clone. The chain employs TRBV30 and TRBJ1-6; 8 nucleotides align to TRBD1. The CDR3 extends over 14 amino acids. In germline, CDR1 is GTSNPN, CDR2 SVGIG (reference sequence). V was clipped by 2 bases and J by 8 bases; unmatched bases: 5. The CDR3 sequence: CAWSKTGVDSPLHF. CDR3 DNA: TGTGCCTGGAGTAAGACAGGGGTGGATTCACCCCTCCACTTT.